This T cell receptor beta chain was sequenced during a study of blood T cells in healthy people across ages. Study background: About one barcoded beta molecule per two T cells was the capture yield of template switching.

Primers used in a second PCR of about 6 to 11 cycles were a sample-barcoded 5' primer and a J-beta primer mix. Every cDNA molecule carried a tag from a template-switch adaptor bearing 12 random nucleotides. One entry per CDR3 protein, called by TCRdb with MiXCR from the 5' RACE reads. The sample shows 580,000 or so distinct CDR3 sequences, around half of them seen only once. Points on this clonotype: Its target is unknown.

Study observations and caveats: Both naive CD4+ cell counts and diversity were greater in long-lived donors than in aged donors. Conclusively comparing naive with antigen-experienced cells was impossible with unsorted PBMCs.

The germline V and J ends were trimmed by 1 base and 2 bases, with 8 bases remaining between them. The CDR3 consists of 16 residues. Germline CDR1 KGHDR, CDR2 SFDVKD. Input material: blood. The V gene is TRBV24-1, the J gene TRBJ2-6; TRBD1 is a possible D gene (5 bases). This receptor was identified in an elderly man in good health. CDR3 DNA: TGTGCCACCAGTGATTTCGGCAGGGCTGGGGCCAACGTCCTGACTTTC. Residues: CATSDFGRAGANVLTF.